This T cell receptor beta chain was captured by sequencing in a study of OX40 agonist ivuxolimab in advanced cancers. For the study at large: The patients received agonistic anti-OX40 (CD134) antibody ivuxolimab.

Assay used: immunoSEQ multiplex PCR; TCRdb lists only in-frame clones, some missing. The sample lists tens of thousands of clones, more than 65% occurring once. CDR3 size: 15 residues. V was cut by 8 bases and J by 4 bases, with 18 bases left in between. Germline CDR1 is LNHNV and CDR2 is YYDKDF (reference sequence). The rearrangement links TRBV15 to TRBJ1-5, with D perhaps TRBD1 (6 bases). The sample consisted of CD4+ or CD8+ T cells sorted from blood, taken in a trial of the OX40 agonist ivuxolimab. This clonotype was sampled from an adult with an advanced solid tumor such as melanoma, head and neck, liver or kidney cancer. DNA for the CDR3: TGTGCCACCTCCCGGGACAAGGGGTATAATCAGCCCCAGCATTTT. The encoded protein is CATSRDKGYNQPQHF.